Each of the 20 T cell receptor beta chains below was sequenced from the same sample in a study of CD8 T cells in Susac syndrome (dated by TCRdb to about 2019). Libraries came from the immunoSEQ multiplex PCR assay. RNA was extracted using the RNeasy kit, and 0.5 to 1 microgram was reverse transcribed with random hexamers. TCRdb applied fastp at Q25 and MiXCR to the public reads, then kept only in-frame beta chains. Each CDR3 protein gets just one entry, which takes the most common genes and DNA from the rows behind it. This sample is represented by about 200,000 distinct CDR3 sequences; over 75% of them were singletons. About 0.1% of the sample lies in the top ten. The sequenced material came from CD4+ T cells from PBMCs. These receptors originate from a human donor with Susac syndrome.

The CDR3 bases are TGTGCCAGCAGTTATAAGCGGGAGGCCTACAATGAGCAGTTCTTC. It yields the protein CASSYKREAYNEQFF. This chain joins TRBV12-3 or TRBV12-4 and TRBJ2-1, with TRBD2 matching over 9 bases. The CDR3 sequence is 15 residues long. The trim removed 4 bases at V and 2 bases at J, leaving 3 bases unmatched.

The J gene is TRBJ1-1, the V gene TRBV12-3 or TRBV12-4; 11 positions agree with TRBD1. The CDR3 is made up of 14 amino acids. Germline trimming cut 2 bases from V and 11 bases from J; bases unmatched to any gene: 7. The CDR3 DNA reads TGTGCCAGCAGTTTACGGACAGGGGGCGCGGGGGCTTTCTTT. It specifies CASSLRTGGAGAFF.

The rearrangement uses TRBV6-1 and TRBJ2-1; either TRBD1 or TRBD2 may fit D (5 bases each). V was cut by 2 bases and J by 7 bases, with 15 bases left in between. Germline V gene data show CDR1 as MNHNS and CDR2 as SASEGT. CDR3 size: 15 residues. As DNA, the CDR3 is TGTGCCAGCAGTGAATTGGGGGAGCCAATAAATGAGCAGTTCTTC. This encodes CASSELGEPINEQFF.

This rearrangement joins TRBV14 to TRBJ1-4, with 9 nucleotides matching TRBD1. The germline CDR1 and CDR2 sequences are SGHDN and FVKESK. This CDR3 comprises 16 residues. The V and J ends lost 4 bases and 0 bases, in that order; junction bases with no gene match: 3. The CDR3 bases are TGTGCCAGCAGCCTTACAGGGGGCTCAACTAATGAAAAACTGTTTTTT. Translating it yields CASSLTGGSTNEKLFF.

The table lists this clonotype with a count of one. The chain couples TRBV20-1 to TRBJ2-6; 9 bases are shared with TRBD1. The CDR3 runs to 17 residues. The germline gives CDR1 DFQATT, CDR2 SNEGSKA (reference sequence). J was trimmed by 0 bases and V by 0 bases; bases with no gene match: 3. DNA for the CDR3: TGCAGTGCTAGAGACGGACAGGGGCTCTCTGGGGCCAACGTCCTGACTTTC. Residues: CSARDGQGLSGANVLTF.

The CDR3 protein is CATSDPGTSGREQFF. The CDR3 nucleotides read TGTGCCACCAGTGACCCCGGGACTAGCGGGAGGGAGCAGTTCTTC. This rearrangement joins TRBV24-1 to TRBJ2-1, with 15 positions matching TRBD2. Germline CDR1 reads KGHDR; CDR2 reads SFDVKD. Losses at the gene ends were 4 bases for V and 10 bases for J; bases not matched to a gene: 4. CDR3 length: 15 amino acids.

The V and J genes are TRBV3-1 and TRBJ2-2; no clear D. Between the trimmed V and J ends, which lost 3 bases and 3 bases, there was a span of 8 bases. The germline V gene has CDR1 LGHDT and CDR2 YNNKEL (reference sequence). This CDR3 spans 14 amino acids. CDR3 DNA sequence: TGTGCCAGCAGCCAGACGACTTACACCGGGGAGCTGTTTTTT. This codes for CASSQTTYTGELFF.

The rearrangement links TRBV7-8 to TRBJ2-2; TRBD1 might be the D (6 bases). Between the trimmed V and J ends, which lost 3 bases and 2 bases, there was a span of 13 bases. CDR1 and CDR2 (germline): SGHVS, FQNEAQ. The CDR3 loop spans 16 amino acids. The DNA for the CDR3 is TGTGCCAGCAGCTTCGTTCGACAGGCCAACACCGGGGAGCTGTTTTTT. Translated: CASSFVRQANTGELFF.

The chain links TRBV12-3 or TRBV12-4 to TRBJ1-1, with 12 bases identical to TRBD1. There are 16 residues in the CDR3. J lost 3 bases, V lost 5 bases, and 7 bases had no gene match. CDR3 protein: CASSPGQGAVDTEAFF. DNA of the CDR3: TGTGCCAGCAGTCCGGGACAGGGGGCGGTGGACACTGAAGCTTTCTTT.

The chain joins TRBV2 to TRBJ1-2; D perhaps matches TRBD1 (6 bases). Germline V gene sequence: CDR1 SNHLY, CDR2 FYNNEI. Trimming took 4 bases from V and 2 from J, leaving 11 bases between them. This CDR3 spans 14 amino acids. In nucleotides, the CDR3 is TGTGCCAGCAGTGGGACAGCCGTGAACTATGGCTACACCTTC. This translates into CASSGTAVNYGYTF.

The chain recombines TRBV27 with TRBJ2-2, with TRBD2 matching over 10 bases. V dropped 6 bases and J dropped 0; count of bases not matched to a gene: 1. The CDR3 covers 15 residues. Germline loops: CDR1 MNHEY, CDR2 SMNVEV (reference sequence). The CDR3 spells CASRLAGSNTGELFF. The CDR3 DNA is TGTGCCAGCAGACTAGCGGGGTCGAACACCGGGGAGCTGTTTTTT.

The J gene is TRBJ1-2, the V gene TRBV12-3 or TRBV12-4; 10 nucleotides line up with TRBD1. V lost 6 bases to trimming and J lost 3 bases; unmatched junction nucleotides: 7. This CDR3 has 15 amino acids. The CDR3 DNA is TGTGCCAGCAGCCACGGGACAGGGGATCACTATGGCTACACCTTC. This sequence encodes CASSHGTGDHYGYTF.

Notes on this clonotype: Just one base apart from a much larger clone, this may be a read error. V and J are TRBV5-4 and TRBJ2-5; D gene uncertain. From germline, CDR1 is SGHNT and CDR2 YYREEE (reference sequence). The CDR3 length is 11 residues. Trimming took 0 bases from V and 7 from J, leaving 4 bases between them. DNA for the CDR3: TGTGCCAGCAGCTTGGAAGGGACCCAGTACTTC. Its translation is CASSLEGTQYF.

This rearrangement joins TRBV5-1 to TRBJ1-1; D not resolved. CDR1 and CDR2 from the germline V gene are SGHRS and YFSETQ. The CDR3 consists of 13 residues. V gave up 0 bases and J gave up 4 bases, with 7 bases separating them. Written as DNA, the CDR3 is TGCGCCAGCAGCTTGGACGGAGGCACTGAAGCTTTCTTT. Its translation is CASSLDGGTEAFF. The complete variable domain, with remaining parts taken from reference TRBV5-1 and TRBJ1-1, reads KAGVTQTPRYLIKTRGQQVTLSCSPISGHRSVSWYQQTPGQGLQFLFEYFSETQRNKGNFPGRFSGRQFSNSRSEMNVSTLELGDSALYLCASSLDGGTEAFFGQGTRLTVV.

The J gene is TRBJ2-7, the V gene TRBV13; 11 nucleotides match TRBD2. Trimming removed 3 bases from V and 4 bases from J; junction bases left unmatched: 2. The CDR3 is 14 amino acids. CDR1 PRHDT and CDR2 FYEKMQ come from the germline V gene (reference sequence). CDR3 nucleotide sequence: TGTGCCAGCAGCTTTAGACTAGCGGGGTACGAGCAGTACTTC. It translates to CASSFRLAGYEQYF.

The chain's CDR3 is CASSLLGDTRYEQYF. CDR3 bases: TGTGCCAGCAGTTTACTCGGGGACACGCGGTACGAGCAGTACTTC. V is TRBV27 and J is TRBJ2-7, with TRBD1 as a possible D gene (6 bases). Germline V gene data show CDR1 as MNHEY and CDR2 as SMNVEV (reference sequence). The germline V and J ends were trimmed by 2 bases and 4 bases, with 15 bases remaining between them. The CDR3 loop spans 15 amino acids.

The chain links TRBV2 to TRBJ1-5; tentative D call: TRBD1 (5 bases). Trimming took 4 bases from V and 4 from J, leaving 11 bases between them. The CDR3 covers 14 residues. The germline gives CDR1 SNHLY, CDR2 FYNNEI. The CDR3 DNA reads as TGTGCCAGCAGTGGCAGGGACTTGAATCAGCCCCAGCATTTT. Translating gives CASSGRDLNQPQHF.

The rearrangement links TRBV7-3 to TRBJ2-3; no definite D call. Trimming took off 0 bases at V and 0 bases at J, with 13 bases between the two ends. The length of the CDR3 is 17 residues. Per germline, CDR1 SGHTA and CDR2 FQGTGA. The CDR3 sequence: CASSLTKAGPSTDTQYF. As DNA, the CDR3 is TGTGCCAGCAGCTTAACGAAGGCTGGTCCTAGCACAGATACGCAGTATTTT.

The CDR3 loop reads CSAIRSGQPQHF. In nucleotides, the CDR3 is TGCAGTGCTATAAGATCCGGTCAGCCCCAGCATTTT. V is TRBV20-1 and J is TRBJ1-5; D gene unclear. Germline assignment: CDR1 DFQATT and CDR2 SNEGSKA (reference sequence). This CDR3 region has 12 residues. Trimming removed 4 bases at V and 6 bases at J, with 10 bases between.

The chain combines TRBV9 with TRBJ2-1; 7 bases are a match to TRBD2. V lost 5 bases, J lost 3 bases, and 14 bases stayed unmatched. CDR1 is SGDLS and CDR2 is YYNGEE in the germline V gene. This CDR3 contains 17 residues. The CDR3 region is CASSRGVGTSNYNEQFF. The CDR3 DNA reads as TGTGCCAGCAGTCGGGGGGTCGGGACTTCCAACTACAATGAGCAGTTCTTC. Full variable domain (rest looked up from reference TRBV9 and TRBJ2-1): DSGVTQTPKHLITATGQRVTLRCSPRSGDLSVYWYQQSLDQGLQFLIQYYNGEERAKGNILERFSAQQFPDLHSELNLSSLELGDSALYFCASSRGVGTSNYNEQFFGPGTRLTVL.